These T cell receptor beta chains were read from a single sample in a study of T cells in Graves' hyperthyroidism and ophthalmopathy. Each CDR3 protein gets one entry after TCRdb re-called the multiplex PCR reads with MiXCR. Of about 290,000 distinct CDR3 sequences in the sample, roughly 13% are singletons; the top ten hold 7.9%. Sequenced input: blood. The receptors come from a woman aged 40 to 50 with Graves' hyperthyroidism. Both conserved end residues are part of each CDR3. A D gene is named only where the DNA matches it firmly. Size tells how often a clone was seen (once, few, many) or the class of an expanded clone, and some rows leave it out.

v_call: TRBV7-6
j_call: TRBJ2-7
d_call: -
clone_size: -
cdr3_nt: TGTGCCAGCAGCCCCCGAGCAGGGCCAATTAATTACGAGCAGTACTTC
cdr3_aa: CASSPRAGPINYEQYF

v_call: TRBV9
j_call: TRBJ2-5
d_call: -
clone_size: many
cdr3_nt: TGTGCCAGCAGCGTAGGACAGCCTCAAGAGACCCAGTACTTC
cdr3_aa: CASSVGQPQETQYF

v_call: TRBV6-1
j_call: TRBJ2-1
d_call: -
clone_size: many
cdr3_nt: TGTGCCAGCACCCTCGACTGGTTTTATTTCGGATACAGCAATGAGCAGTTCTTC
cdr3_aa: CASTLDWFYFGYSNEQFF

v_call: TRBV20-1
j_call: TRBJ2-7
d_call: TRBD2
clone_size: many
cdr3_nt: TGCAGTGCCAGATCCAGGCCAGCGGGAGGGCCCTACGAGCAGTACTTC
cdr3_aa: CSARSRPAGGPYEQYF

v_call: TRBV30
j_call: TRBJ1-3
d_call: -
clone_size: few
cdr3_nt: TGTGCCTGGAGTCGACAGGTCCACTCTGGAAACACCATATATTTT
cdr3_aa: CAWSRQVHSGNTIYF

v_call: TRBV2
j_call: TRBJ2-1
d_call: -
clone_size: many
cdr3_nt: TGTGCCAGCAGTGAAAGGACTTTCTCGGCCTACAATGAGCAGTTCTTC
cdr3_aa: CASSERTFSAYNEQFF

v_call: TRBV25-1
j_call: TRBJ1-1
d_call: -
clone_size: -
cdr3_nt: TGTGCCAGCAGGCCCGCAGGGATAGACACTGAAGCTTTCTTT
cdr3_aa: CASRPAGIDTEAFF

v_call: TRBV13
j_call: TRBJ1-6
d_call: -
clone_size: few
cdr3_nt: TGTGCCAGCAGCTTAAGCAAGGGATATAATTCACCCCTCCACTTT
cdr3_aa: CASSLSKGYNSPLHF

v_call: TRBV7-2
j_call: TRBJ2-2
d_call: -
clone_size: -
cdr3_nt: TGTGCCAGCAGCCAAGGGACCTCCCCGAGCACCGGGGAGCTGTTTTTT
cdr3_aa: CASSQGTSPSTGELFF

v_call: TRBV5-1
j_call: TRBJ2-5
d_call: -
clone_size: -
cdr3_nt: TGCGCCAGCAGCTTGGGACAGCAAAAAGAGACCCAGTACTTC
cdr3_aa: CASSLGQQKETQYF

v_call: TRBV9
j_call: TRBJ2-5
d_call: -
clone_size: -
cdr3_nt: TGTGCCAGCAGCGTAGGGTTAGCGGAAGAGACCCAGTACTTC
cdr3_aa: CASSVGLAEETQYF

v_call: TRBV15
j_call: TRBJ2-1
d_call: -
clone_size: few
cdr3_nt: TGTGCCACCGGGAAAGAACTAGCCAAGAGCGATGAGCAGTTCTTC
cdr3_aa: CATGKELAKSDEQFF

v_call: TRBV5-1
j_call: TRBJ2-5
d_call: -
clone_size: -
cdr3_nt: TGCGCCAGCAGCTCAATTCAGGGAGGAGAGACCCAGTACTTC
cdr3_aa: CASSSIQGGETQYF

v_call: TRBV12-3/TRBV12-4
j_call: TRBJ2-1
d_call: -
clone_size: many
cdr3_nt: TGTGCCAGCAGTTTCCCTAGGGGTAGCGGCTATAGAGACAATGAGCAGTTCTTC
cdr3_aa: CASSFPRGSGYRDNEQFF

v_call: TRBV6-1
j_call: TRBJ2-1
d_call: -
clone_size: few
cdr3_nt: TGTGCCAGCAGTCGCTACCCATCCAGCCCCTACAATGAGCAGTTCTTC
cdr3_aa: CASSRYPSSPYNEQFF

v_call: TRBV19
j_call: TRBJ2-2
d_call: TRBD2
clone_size: few
cdr3_nt: TGTGCCAGCGGACTAGCGGGAGGGCCATACACCGGGGAGCTGTTTTTT
cdr3_aa: CASGLAGGPYTGELFF

v_call: TRBV15
j_call: TRBJ1-4
d_call: TRBD1
clone_size: -
cdr3_nt: TGTGCCACCAGCAGAGGAGCGGGACAGAATGAAAAACTGTTTTTT
cdr3_aa: CATSRGAGQNEKLFF

v_call: TRBV19
j_call: TRBJ2-7
d_call: TRBD1
clone_size: once
cdr3_nt: TGTGCCAGTAGCCTCCGGACAGGGCACGAGCAGTACTTC
cdr3_aa: CASSLRTGHEQYF

v_call: TRBV10-3
j_call: TRBJ1-1
d_call: -
clone_size: -
cdr3_nt: TGTGCCATCAGTGAGCGGCAGGGCACTGAAGCTTTCTTT
cdr3_aa: CAISERQGTEAFF

v_call: TRBV7-9
j_call: TRBJ2-7
d_call: -
clone_size: few
cdr3_nt: TGTGCCAGCAGCTCCCAGGGGAATTCCTACGAGCAGTACTTC
cdr3_aa: CASSSQGNSYEQYF

v_call: TRBV14
j_call: TRBJ2-7
d_call: -
clone_size: -
cdr3_nt: TGTGCCAGCAGCCCTGGACTTGGGTCATCCTACGAGCAGTACTTC
cdr3_aa: CASSPGLGSSYEQYF

v_call: TRBV7-9
j_call: TRBJ1-2
d_call: -
clone_size: many
cdr3_nt: TGTGCCAGCAGTCTCGTCGGGGCGAACTATGGCTACACCTTC
cdr3_aa: CASSLVGANYGYTF

v_call: TRBV6-1
j_call: TRBJ1-5
d_call: TRBD1
clone_size: many
cdr3_nt: TGTGCCAGCAGCTCGGACAGGGTTGGCAATCAGCCCCAGCATTTT
cdr3_aa: CASSSDRVGNQPQHF

v_call: TRBV29-1
j_call: TRBJ1-5
d_call: -
clone_size: many
cdr3_nt: TGCAGCGTTGGTGGTGACCTACATAGCAATCAGCCCCAGCATTTT
cdr3_aa: CSVGGDLHSNQPQHF

v_call: TRBV7-9
j_call: TRBJ2-7
d_call: -
clone_size: many
cdr3_nt: TGTGCCAGCAGCTCCCCGGACAAGGCCTACGAGCAGTACTTC
cdr3_aa: CASSSPDKAYEQYF

v_call: TRBV4-2
j_call: TRBJ2-4
d_call: TRBD2
clone_size: once
cdr3_nt: TGTGCCAGCAGCCAAGAGTGGACAGCGGGAGGGGGATTAAACATTCAGTACTTC
cdr3_aa: CASSQEWTAGGGLNIQYF

v_call: TRBV5-6
j_call: TRBJ1-2
d_call: -
clone_size: -
cdr3_nt: TGTGCCAGCAGCTGGACCGGGGAGCCCGACTATGGCTACACCTTC
cdr3_aa: CASSWTGEPDYGYTF

v_call: TRBV20-1
j_call: TRBJ2-5
d_call: -
clone_size: many
cdr3_nt: TGCAGTGCTAGCCTAAGACAAGAGACCCAGTACTTC
cdr3_aa: CSASLRQETQYF

v_call: TRBV10-1
j_call: TRBJ1-5
d_call: TRBD1
clone_size: -
cdr3_nt: TGCGCCAGCAGTGAGTCCCGGGACAGGCCCCAGCATTTT
cdr3_aa: CASSESRDRPQHF

v_call: TRBV3-1
j_call: TRBJ1-5
d_call: -
clone_size: many
cdr3_nt: TGTGCCAGCAGCCAAGTGCTGGGGGGCAATCAGCCCCAGCATTTT
cdr3_aa: CASSQVLGGNQPQHF

v_call: TRBV12-3/TRBV12-4
j_call: TRBJ2-5
d_call: -
clone_size: many
cdr3_nt: TGTGCCAGCACCACTAAGGGGACCCAGTACTTC
cdr3_aa: CASTTKGTQYF

v_call: TRBV20-1
j_call: TRBJ2-7
d_call: -
clone_size: many
cdr3_nt: TGCAGTGCTAGAGGCCTGGGCCCGTGGGGGCTATACGAGCAGTACTTC
cdr3_aa: CSARGLGPWGLYEQYF

v_call: TRBV11-2
j_call: TRBJ1-6
d_call: -
clone_size: many
cdr3_nt: TGTGCCAGCAGCTTAGGAGGGGCCGCCCTCCACTTT
cdr3_aa: CASSLGGAALHF

v_call: TRBV20-1
j_call: TRBJ2-7
d_call: TRBD2
clone_size: -
cdr3_nt: TGCAGTGCTAGAGCCGCGGGGGGGCCTACTTACGAGCAGTACTTC
cdr3_aa: CSARAAGGPTYEQYF

v_call: TRBV10-3
j_call: TRBJ2-7
d_call: -
clone_size: many
cdr3_nt: TGTGCCATCAGTGAGTCGACAGGTAGAGTGGACGAGCAGTACTTC
cdr3_aa: CAISESTGRVDEQYF

v_call: TRBV12-3/TRBV12-4
j_call: TRBJ2-3
d_call: TRBD2
clone_size: many
cdr3_nt: TGTGCCAGCAAATCCCCGGGGGGGGGCACAGATACGCAGTATTTT
cdr3_aa: CASKSPGGGTDTQYF

v_call: TRBV7-9
j_call: TRBJ2-5
d_call: -
clone_size: -
cdr3_nt: TGTGCCATCCAACGACAGCCACAAGAGACCCAGTACTTC
cdr3_aa: CAIQRQPQETQYF

v_call: TRBV7-2
j_call: TRBJ2-5
d_call: -
clone_size: -
cdr3_nt: TGTGCCAGCAGCTTACGGGGCCTCCGGGAGACCCAGTACTTC
cdr3_aa: CASSLRGLRETQYF

v_call: TRBV6-1
j_call: TRBJ1-2
d_call: TRBD1
clone_size: -
cdr3_nt: TGTGCCAGCACTCCAGGACAGGGCTACCCCTATGGCTACACCTTC
cdr3_aa: CASTPGQGYPYGYTF

v_call: TRBV6-1
j_call: TRBJ2-5
d_call: -
clone_size: many
cdr3_nt: TGTGCCAGCAGTGAAGCGAGGGGTTTCTTCGACACCCAGTACTTC
cdr3_aa: CASSEARGFFDTQYF

v_call: TRBV6-5
j_call: TRBJ2-7
d_call: TRBD1
clone_size: few
cdr3_nt: TGTGCCAGCAGTTACGGGACAGGGGGGACAAACGAGCAGTACTTC
cdr3_aa: CASSYGTGGTNEQYF

v_call: TRBV28
j_call: TRBJ2-2
d_call: -
clone_size: many
cdr3_nt: TGTGCCAGCAGTTTCCCCGGGAGCAGTACCGGGGAGCTGTTTTTT
cdr3_aa: CASSFPGSSTGELFF

v_call: TRBV2
j_call: TRBJ2-5
d_call: TRBD1
clone_size: many
cdr3_nt: TGTGCCAGCAGATTCGGGACAGGGGGCATGGAGACCCAGTACTTC
cdr3_aa: CASRFGTGGMETQYF

v_call: TRBV13
j_call: TRBJ2-7
d_call: -
clone_size: many
cdr3_nt: TGTGCCAGCAGCCTCGACGGTTTCGAGCAGTACTTC
cdr3_aa: CASSLDGFEQYF

v_call: TRBV10-3
j_call: TRBJ2-7
d_call: TRBD1
clone_size: many
cdr3_nt: TGTGCCATCAGTGAGTCGAGGGGACAGGGGAAAGTCGAGCAGTACTTC
cdr3_aa: CAISESRGQGKVEQYF

v_call: TRBV15
j_call: TRBJ2-5
d_call: -
clone_size: -
cdr3_nt: TGTGCCACCAGCCCGGGACGTACGACAGGGACCCAGTACTTC
cdr3_aa: CATSPGRTTGTQYF

v_call: TRBV11-3
j_call: TRBJ1-2
d_call: -
clone_size: many
cdr3_nt: TGTGCCAGCAGCTCGAGACCGGATGGCTACACCTTC
cdr3_aa: CASSSRPDGYTF

v_call: TRBV12-3/TRBV12-4
j_call: TRBJ1-5
d_call: -
clone_size: many
cdr3_nt: TGTGCCAGCAGCTCAACAACCCGCAATCAGCCCCAGCATTTT
cdr3_aa: CASSSTTRNQPQHF

v_call: TRBV24-1
j_call: TRBJ2-1
d_call: TRBD2
clone_size: many
cdr3_nt: TGTGCCACCAGTGATTTCGGACTAGCTCGGGATGAGCAGTTCTTC
cdr3_aa: CATSDFGLARDEQFF

v_call: TRBV3-1
j_call: TRBJ1-1
d_call: -
clone_size: many
cdr3_nt: TGTGCCAGCAGCCAAGAAACGTTGGGGGCTTTCTTT
cdr3_aa: CASSQETLGAFF

v_call: TRBV7-8
j_call: TRBJ1-1
d_call: -
clone_size: many
cdr3_nt: TGTGCCAGCAGCTTAAGCGAGGGCACTGAAGCTTTCTTT
cdr3_aa: CASSLSEGTEAFF

v_call: TRBV7-9
j_call: TRBJ2-5
d_call: -
clone_size: -
cdr3_nt: TGTGCCAGCAGCTTAGGACTACAGGGTGAGGAGACCCAGTACTTC
cdr3_aa: CASSLGLQGEETQYF

v_call: TRBV28
j_call: TRBJ2-7
d_call: TRBD2
clone_size: many
cdr3_nt: TGTGCCAGCAGTTTTCCCGCTTTGGGTAGCGGGGGCACGTTCTACGAGCAGTACTTC
cdr3_aa: CASSFPALGSGGTFYEQYF

v_call: TRBV5-1
j_call: TRBJ1-4
d_call: TRBD1
clone_size: -
cdr3_nt: TGCGCCAGCAGCTCGTTCCAGGGGGGTGAAAAACTGTTTTTT
cdr3_aa: CASSSFQGGEKLFF

v_call: TRBV7-9
j_call: TRBJ2-7
d_call: TRBD2
clone_size: few
cdr3_nt: TGTGCCAGCAGCTTAGGGGGGCTAGCGGGATCTGATCGCTACGAGCAGTACTTC
cdr3_aa: CASSLGGLAGSDRYEQYF

v_call: TRBV30
j_call: TRBJ1-1
d_call: TRBD1
clone_size: -
cdr3_nt: TGTGCCTGGAGTCCACAGGGGGCGCGTACTGAAGCTTTCTTT
cdr3_aa: CAWSPQGARTEAFF